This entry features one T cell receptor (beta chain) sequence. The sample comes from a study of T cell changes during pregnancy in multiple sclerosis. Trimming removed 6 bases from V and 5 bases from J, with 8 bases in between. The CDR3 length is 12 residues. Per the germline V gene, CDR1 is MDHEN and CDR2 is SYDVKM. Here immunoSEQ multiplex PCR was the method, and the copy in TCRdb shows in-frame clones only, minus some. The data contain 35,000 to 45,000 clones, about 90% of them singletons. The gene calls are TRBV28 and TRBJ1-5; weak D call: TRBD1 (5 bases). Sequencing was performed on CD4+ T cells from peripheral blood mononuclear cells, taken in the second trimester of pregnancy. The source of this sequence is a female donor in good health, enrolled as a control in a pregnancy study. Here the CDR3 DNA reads TGTGCCAGCAGCCGACAGTATCAGCCCCAGCATTTT. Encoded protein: CASSRQYQPQHF.